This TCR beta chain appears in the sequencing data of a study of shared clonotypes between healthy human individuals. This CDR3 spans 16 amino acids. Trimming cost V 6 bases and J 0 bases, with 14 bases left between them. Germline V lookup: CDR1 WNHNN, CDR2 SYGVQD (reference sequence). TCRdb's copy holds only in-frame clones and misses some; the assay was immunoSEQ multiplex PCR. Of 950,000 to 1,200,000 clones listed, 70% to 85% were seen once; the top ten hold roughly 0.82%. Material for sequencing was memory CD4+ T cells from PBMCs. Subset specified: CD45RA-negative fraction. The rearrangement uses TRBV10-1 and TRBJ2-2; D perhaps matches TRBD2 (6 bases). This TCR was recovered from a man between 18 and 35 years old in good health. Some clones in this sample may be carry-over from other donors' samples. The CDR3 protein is CASSPSVTTNTGELFF. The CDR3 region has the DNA TGCGCCAGCAGCCCTAGCGTTACGACGAACACCGGGGAGCTGTTTTTT.